This T cell receptor (beta chain) was recorded in a study of cytomegalovirus exposure and HLA in healthy donors. Nominally healthy donors provided the samples, though records likely missed some immune exposures. A remark on this clone: No antigen is known for it.

Use of 60 Vbeta and 13 Jbeta primers characterized the PCR. Sequenced by immunoSEQ multiplex PCR; TCRdb stores in-frame clones only, minus some. In the table there are more than 85,000 clones, roughly three quarters of which are singletons. Broader study findings: Overall, approximately 180 TCR beta chains were annotated as cytomegalovirus-associated. DRB1 had the most TCR associations and HLA-C the fewest, a later analysis found, with rates varying by HLA locus. Analyzed later, most CMV-associated TCR beta chains appeared HLA-restricted.

The CDR3 runs to 15 residues. The germline CDR1 and CDR2 sequences are LNHNV and YYDKDF (reference sequence). The receptor was derived from a woman aged 50 to 60 in good health and CMV-seropositive. The chain recombines TRBV15 with TRBJ2-5, with 12 nucleotides matching TRBD2. The J call may be incorrect, as the DNA end agrees better with TRBJ2-7. The source material was PBMCs. The DNA for the CDR3 is TGTGCCACCAGCACGCGGACTAGCGGGATGGTCGAGCAGTACTTC. Translated, it gives CATSTRTSGMVEQYF.